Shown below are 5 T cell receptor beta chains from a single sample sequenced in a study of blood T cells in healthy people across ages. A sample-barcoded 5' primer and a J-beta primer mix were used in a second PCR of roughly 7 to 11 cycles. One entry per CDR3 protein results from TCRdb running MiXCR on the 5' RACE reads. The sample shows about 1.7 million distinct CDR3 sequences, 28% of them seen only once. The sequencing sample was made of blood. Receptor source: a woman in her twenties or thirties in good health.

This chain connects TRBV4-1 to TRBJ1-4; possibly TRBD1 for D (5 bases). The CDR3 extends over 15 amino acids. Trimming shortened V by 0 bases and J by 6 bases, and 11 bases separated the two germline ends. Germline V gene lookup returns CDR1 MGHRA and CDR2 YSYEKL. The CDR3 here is CASSQDRVRDEKLFF. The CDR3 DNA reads TGCGCCAGCAGCCAAGACAGGGTTAGAGATGAAAAACTGTTTTTT.

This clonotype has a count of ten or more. CDR3 amino acids: CASSQRRGSLNEQYF. CDR3 DNA: TGCGCCAGCAGCCAACGCCGCGGGAGTTTGAACGAGCAGTACTTC. The V gene is TRBV4-3, the J gene TRBJ2-7, with 7 bases lining up with TRBD2. Trimming cost V 2 bases and J 5 bases; bases outside gene matches: 9. The germline V gene has CDR1 LGHNA and CDR2 YSLEER. The CDR3 contains 15 residues.

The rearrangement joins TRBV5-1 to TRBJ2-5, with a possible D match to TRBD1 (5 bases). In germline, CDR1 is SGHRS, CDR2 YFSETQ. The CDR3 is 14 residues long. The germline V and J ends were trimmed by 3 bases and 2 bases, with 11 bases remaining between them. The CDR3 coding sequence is TGCGCCAGCAGCTGGGGCCGGACACAAGAGACCCAGTACTTC. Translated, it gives CASSWGRTQETQYF.

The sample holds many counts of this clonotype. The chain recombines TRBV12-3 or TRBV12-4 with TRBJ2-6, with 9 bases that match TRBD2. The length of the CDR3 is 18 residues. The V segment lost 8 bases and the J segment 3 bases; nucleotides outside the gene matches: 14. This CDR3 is CASSLGGASGIGANVLTF. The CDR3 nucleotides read TGTGCCAGCTCATTAGGTGGGGCTAGCGGGATTGGGGCCAACGTCCTGACTTTC.

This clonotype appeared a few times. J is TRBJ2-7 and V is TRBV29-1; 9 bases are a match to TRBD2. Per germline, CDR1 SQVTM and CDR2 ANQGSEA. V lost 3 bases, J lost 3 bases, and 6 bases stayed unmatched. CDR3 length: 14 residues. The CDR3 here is CSVERAGGNYEQYF. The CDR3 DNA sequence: TGCAGCGTTGAGAGGGCGGGAGGGAACTACGAGCAGTACTTC.